The T cell receptor beta chain described here comes from a study of cytomegalovirus exposure and HLA in healthy donors. Study context: The roughly 120 validation repertoires, a later analysis reported, used the same platform as the approximately 670 first-cohort repertoires. General observations from the study: The classifier reportedly diagnosed cytomegalovirus status with high sensitivity and specificity. Confirmation in vitro established that three CMV-associated chains were specific for CMV antigens.

The assay was immunoSEQ multiplex PCR, and TCRdb's table has in-frame clones only and misses some. The repertoire holds 100,000 or so clones, with about 88% as singletons. The CDR3 is 15 residues long. CDR1 and CDR2 (germline): MNHNS, SASEGT. The V end lost 2 bases, the J end lost 2 bases, and 10 bases lay between the germline ends. This clone was counted once. Its antigen is as yet unknown. Sequencing used PBMCs. The chain joins TRBV6-1 to TRBJ1-5; D gene unclear. The receptor comes from a woman under 30 in good health and CMV-seropositive. As DNA, the CDR3 is TGTGCCAGCAGTGAATCGCGGGGTGGCAATCAGCCCCAGCATTTT. Its translation: CASSESRGGNQPQHF.